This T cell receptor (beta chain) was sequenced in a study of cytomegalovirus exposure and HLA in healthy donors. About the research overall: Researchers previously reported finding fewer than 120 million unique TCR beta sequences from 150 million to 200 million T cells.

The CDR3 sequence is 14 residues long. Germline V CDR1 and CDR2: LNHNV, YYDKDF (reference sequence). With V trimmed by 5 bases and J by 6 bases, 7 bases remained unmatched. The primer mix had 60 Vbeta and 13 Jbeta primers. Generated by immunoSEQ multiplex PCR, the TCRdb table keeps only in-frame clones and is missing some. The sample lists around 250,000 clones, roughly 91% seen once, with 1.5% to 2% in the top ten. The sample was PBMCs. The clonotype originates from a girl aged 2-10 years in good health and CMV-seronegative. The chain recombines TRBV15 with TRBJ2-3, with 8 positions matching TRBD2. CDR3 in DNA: TGTGCCACCAGCGGAGCGGGGGTGGTGGATACGCAGTATTTT. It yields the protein CATSGAGVVDTQYF.